This is a list of T cell receptor beta chains from one sample in a study of vaccination effects on CD4 cells after COVID-19. Antigens for these TCRs are unknown. Measured with immunoSEQ multiplex PCR; TCRdb has only the in-frame clones, and not every one. In the table there are about 60,000 clones, approximately 80% of which are singletons. The material sequenced was CD4+ T cells from PBMCs cultured with HCoV-229E spike peptides, taken before COVID-19 vaccination. The receptors shown here come from a human donor who received a COVID-19 vaccine. Each CDR3 is given with its conserved first and last residue. Fields, in order: J gene, clone size, D gene, V gene, CDR3 DNA, CDR3 protein. A D gene is named only where the DNA matches it firmly. Clone size appears in some rows only: once, few, many, or a class for an expanded clone.

j_gene: TRBJ2-5
abundance: NA
d_gene: TRBD1
v_gene: TRBV7-8
CDR3nt: TGTGCCAGCAGCTTAGGGGGGACAGGGGGTCTGCAAGAGACCCAGTACTTC
CDR3aa: CASSLGGTGGLQETQYF

j_gene: TRBJ2-2
abundance: once
d_gene: TRBD2
v_gene: TRBV7-3
CDR3nt: TGTGCCAGCAGCCCTAGCGGGGGGGTGCCCGGGGAGCTGTTTTTT
CDR3aa: CASSPSGGVPGELFF

j_gene: TRBJ1-2
abundance: NA
d_gene: NA
v_gene: TRBV6-5
CDR3nt: TGTGCCAGCAGTCGACAGGAGTCTAACTATGGCTACACCTTC
CDR3aa: CASSRQESNYGYTF

j_gene: TRBJ2-3
abundance: NA
d_gene: TRBD1
v_gene: TRBV27
CDR3nt: TGTGCCAGCAGACCCCGTGAAGGGGGCAGCACAGATACGCAGTATTTT
CDR3aa: CASRPREGGSTDTQYF

j_gene: TRBJ2-2
abundance: NA
d_gene: NA
v_gene: TRBV6-5
CDR3nt: TGTGCCAGCAGCCGTCAGGGTTTTACCGGGGAGCTGTTTTTT
CDR3aa: CASSRQGFTGELFF

j_gene: TRBJ1-2
abundance: NA
d_gene: NA
v_gene: TRBV5-6
CDR3nt: TGTGCCAGCAGCTTCACAGGGCCTAACTATGGCTACACCTTC
CDR3aa: CASSFTGPNYGYTF

j_gene: TRBJ2-3
abundance: NA
d_gene: NA
v_gene: TRBV6-4
CDR3nt: TGTGCCAGCAGTGATGAGGGCACAGATACGCAGTATTTT
CDR3aa: CASSDEGTDTQYF

j_gene: TRBJ2-5
abundance: NA
d_gene: NA
v_gene: TRBV5-1
CDR3nt: TGCGCCAGCAGCTTGCTAACGCAAGAGACCCAGTACTTC
CDR3aa: CASSLLTQETQYF

j_gene: TRBJ2-1
abundance: once
d_gene: NA
v_gene: TRBV5-1
CDR3nt: TGCGCCAGCAGGCGATCTACGGATGAGCAGTTCTTC
CDR3aa: CASRRSTDEQFF

j_gene: TRBJ1-1
abundance: NA
d_gene: NA
v_gene: TRBV3-1/TRBV3-2
CDR3nt: TGTGCCAGCAGCCAAGGGCCGGGGAGAGCTTTCTTT
CDR3aa: CASSQGPGRAFF

j_gene: TRBJ1-3
abundance: NA
d_gene: NA
v_gene: TRBV9
CDR3nt: TGTGCCAGCAGCGGGGACCTCGGAGATCCCTCTGGAAACACCATATATTTT
CDR3aa: CASSGDLGDPSGNTIYF

j_gene: TRBJ2-1
abundance: few
d_gene: NA
v_gene: TRBV5-6
CDR3nt: TGTGCCAGCAGCTCGGCAAGGAGCTCCTACAATGAGCAGTTCTTC
CDR3aa: CASSSARSSYNEQFF

j_gene: TRBJ1-2
abundance: NA
d_gene: NA
v_gene: TRBV14
CDR3nt: TGTGCCAGCAGCCAAGATTGGTGGAACACTAACTATGGCTACACCTTC
CDR3aa: CASSQDWWNTNYGYTF

j_gene: TRBJ1-4
abundance: NA
d_gene: NA
v_gene: TRBV29-1
CDR3nt: TGCAGCGTTGTTTTTCGGGCCCAGGGTGAAAAACTGTTTTTT
CDR3aa: CSVVFRAQGEKLFF

j_gene: TRBJ2-2
abundance: few
d_gene: NA
v_gene: TRBV5-5
CDR3nt: TGTGCCAGCAGTCCTCTCACCGGGGAGCTGTTTTTT
CDR3aa: CASSPLTGELFF

j_gene: TRBJ1-2
abundance: NA
d_gene: TRBD1
v_gene: TRBV10-3
CDR3nt: TGTGCCATCAGTGACCGACGGACAGGGGGCATAGATGGCTACACCTTC
CDR3aa: CAISDRRTGGIDGYTF

j_gene: TRBJ2-5
abundance: NA
d_gene: NA
v_gene: TRBV5-1
CDR3nt: TGCGCCAGCAGCTCGGGGGCAACCCAAGAGACCCAGTACTTC
CDR3aa: CASSSGATQETQYF

j_gene: TRBJ1-6
abundance: once
d_gene: TRBD1
v_gene: TRBV5-1
CDR3nt: TGCGCCAGCAGCTTGGCCTTTCAGGGGGATTCACCCCTCCACTTT
CDR3aa: CASSLAFQGDSPLHF

j_gene: TRBJ1-2
abundance: NA
d_gene: NA
v_gene: TRBV4-3
CDR3nt: TGCGCCAGCAGCCACCGGGCCCTCCCTGACTATGGCTACACCTTC
CDR3aa: CASSHRALPDYGYTF

j_gene: TRBJ2-1
abundance: few
d_gene: NA
v_gene: TRBV2
CDR3nt: TGTGCCAGCAGTCTCACCGGCAGCGTCGAGCAGTTCTTC
CDR3aa: CASSLTGSVEQFF

j_gene: TRBJ2-3
abundance: NA
d_gene: TRBD1
v_gene: TRBV24-1
CDR3nt: TGTGCCACCAGTGGAGGCAGGGGGTTCGATACGCAGTATTTT
CDR3aa: CATSGGRGFDTQYF

j_gene: TRBJ1-5
abundance: once
d_gene: NA
v_gene: TRBV18
CDR3nt: TGTGCCAGCTCACCCTCCATTGATCAGCCCCAGCATTTT
CDR3aa: CASSPSIDQPQHF

j_gene: TRBJ1-2
abundance: NA
d_gene: TRBD1
v_gene: TRBV5-4
CDR3nt: TGTGCCAGCAGCTTGGAGAGGGGGCGGGACACCTTC
CDR3aa: CASSLERGRDTF

j_gene: TRBJ2-3
abundance: NA
d_gene: NA
v_gene: TRBV6-5
CDR3nt: TGTGCCAGCAGTTACGACCCTAGCACAGATACGCAGTATTTT
CDR3aa: CASSYDPSTDTQYF

j_gene: TRBJ2-1
abundance: NA
d_gene: NA
v_gene: TRBV6-5
CDR3nt: TGTGCCAGCAGACAAGGGTCCTTATCACAGTTCTTC
CDR3aa: CASRQGSLSQFF

j_gene: TRBJ2-5
abundance: NA
d_gene: TRBD2
v_gene: TRBV18
CDR3nt: TGTGCCAGCTCACCACCAGGTCAGCGGGGGGAGACCCAGTACTTC
CDR3aa: CASSPPGQRGETQYF

j_gene: TRBJ1-6
abundance: NA
d_gene: TRBD1
v_gene: TRBV29-1
CDR3nt: TGCAGCGTTGGGACAGGGTTGAATTCACCCCTCCACTTT
CDR3aa: CSVGTGLNSPLHF

j_gene: TRBJ1-4
abundance: once
d_gene: NA
v_gene: TRBV6-5
CDR3nt: TGTGCCAGCAGTTGGAGCGTAGGTTTACCGATGTTTTTT
CDR3aa: CASSWSVGLPMFF

j_gene: TRBJ2-2
abundance: NA
d_gene: NA
v_gene: TRBV5-6
CDR3nt: TGTGCCAGCAGCTTTGTAGAGGGGCCGGTCACCGGGGAGCTGTTTTTT
CDR3aa: CASSFVEGPVTGELFF

j_gene: TRBJ1-5
abundance: NA
d_gene: NA
v_gene: TRBV28
CDR3nt: TGTGCCAGCAGTCTACAGGGACTTCGAAATCAGCCCCAGCATTTT
CDR3aa: CASSLQGLRNQPQHF

j_gene: TRBJ1-1
abundance: NA
d_gene: TRBD1
v_gene: TRBV5-8
CDR3nt: TGTGCCAGCAGCCCCGGACAGGGGTGGTTCACTGAAGCTTTCTTT
CDR3aa: CASSPGQGWFTEAFF

j_gene: TRBJ1-2
abundance: NA
d_gene: TRBD1
v_gene: TRBV28
CDR3nt: TGTGCCAGTCGACAGGGGGCCAACTATGGCTACACCTTC
CDR3aa: CASRQGANYGYTF

j_gene: TRBJ1-4
abundance: NA
d_gene: TRBD1
v_gene: TRBV5-6
CDR3nt: TGTGCCAGCAGCCAATTCCCGGGACAGGGGAATGAAAAACTGTTTTTT
CDR3aa: CASSQFPGQGNEKLFF

j_gene: TRBJ2-1
abundance: NA
d_gene: TRBD1
v_gene: TRBV5-1
CDR3nt: TGCGCCAGCAGCTTGCCGGGACAGGGCGTTAATGAGCAGTTCTTC
CDR3aa: CASSLPGQGVNEQFF

j_gene: TRBJ2-5
abundance: NA
d_gene: NA
v_gene: TRBV28
CDR3nt: TGTGCCAGCAAGTTGGGACATCTCCGGGAGACCCAGTACTTC
CDR3aa: CASKLGHLRETQYF

j_gene: TRBJ1-4
abundance: NA
d_gene: NA
v_gene: TRBV7-2
CDR3nt: TGTGCCAGCAGCTTACGGGGGTCAGAAGAAAAACTGTTTTTT
CDR3aa: CASSLRGSEEKLFF

j_gene: TRBJ1-5
abundance: NA
d_gene: NA
v_gene: TRBV9
CDR3nt: TGTGCCAGCAGCGCGACAGTTGGGGCCAGAAAAAGCAATCAGCCCCAGCATTTT
CDR3aa: CASSATVGARKSNQPQHF

j_gene: TRBJ2-6
abundance: NA
d_gene: NA
v_gene: TRBV5-1
CDR3nt: TGCGCCAGCAGCTTGGGAGGAGCGTCTGGGGCCAACGTCCTGACTTTC
CDR3aa: CASSLGGASGANVLTF

j_gene: TRBJ2-1
abundance: NA
d_gene: TRBD2
v_gene: TRBV7-8
CDR3nt: TGTGCCAGCAGCCAAGTAGCGGGGGGGCGAATCGAGCAGTTCTTC
CDR3aa: CASSQVAGGRIEQFF

j_gene: TRBJ2-1
abundance: NA
d_gene: TRBD1
v_gene: TRBV6-4
CDR3nt: TGTGCCAGCAGACGGGACAGGGGGCATAATGAGCAGTTCTTC
CDR3aa: CASRRDRGHNEQFF